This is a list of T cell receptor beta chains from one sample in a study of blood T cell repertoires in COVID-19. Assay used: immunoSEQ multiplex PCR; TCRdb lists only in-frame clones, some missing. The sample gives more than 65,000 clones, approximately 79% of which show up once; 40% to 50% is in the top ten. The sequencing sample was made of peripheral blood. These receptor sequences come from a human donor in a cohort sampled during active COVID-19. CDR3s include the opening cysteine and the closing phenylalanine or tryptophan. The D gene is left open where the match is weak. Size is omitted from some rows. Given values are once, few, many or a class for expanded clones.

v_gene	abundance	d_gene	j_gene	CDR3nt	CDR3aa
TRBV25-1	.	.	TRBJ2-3	TGTGCCAGCAGTGAATGGTCTAGGTCCCCCCTCACGGCAGATACGCAGTATTTT	CASSEWSRSPLTADTQYF
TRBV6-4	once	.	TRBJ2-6	TGTGCCAGCAGTGACGGTACCTACTCTGGGGCCAACGTCCTGACTTTC	CASSDGTYSGANVLTF
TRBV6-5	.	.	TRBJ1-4	TGTGCCAGCATGAGGGGGATAACAACTAATGAAAAACTGTTTTTT	CASMRGITTNEKLFF
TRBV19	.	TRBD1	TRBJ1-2	TGTGCCAGTAGATATGACAGGGGGAACTATGGCTACACCTTC	CASRYDRGNYGYTF
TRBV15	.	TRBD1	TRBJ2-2	TGTGCCACCACCCTCGGGACAGGGGAAACCGGGGAGCTGTTTTTT	CATTLGTGETGELFF
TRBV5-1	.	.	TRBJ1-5	TGCGCCAGCAGCTTGGACGGAGTCCTCCAGCCCCAGCATTTT	CASSLDGVLQPQHF
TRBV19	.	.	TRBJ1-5	TGTGCCAGTAGGACCCGACAGGATCAGCCCCAGCATTTT	CASRTRQDQPQHF
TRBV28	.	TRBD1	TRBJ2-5	TGTGCCAGCAAGAGGGCAGGGGGCCAGCAAGAGACCCAGTACTTC	CASKRAGGQQETQYF
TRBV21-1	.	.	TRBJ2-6	TGTGCCAGCAGCCTTTCCGGGTCTGGGGCCAACGTCCTGACTTTC	CASSLSGSGANVLTF
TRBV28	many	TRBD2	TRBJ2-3	TGTGCCAGCAGTTTCTACCTCGGGACTAGCGGGGACAAACATATCACAGATACGCAGTATTTT	CASSFYLGTSGDKHITDTQYF
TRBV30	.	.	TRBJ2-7	TGTGCCTGGAGTGTACTGGCAGGGGTAAGCGAGCAGTACTTC	CAWSVLAGVSEQYF
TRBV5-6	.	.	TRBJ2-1	TGTGCCAGCAGCTTGTTGCCGAGCTCCTACAATGAGCAGTTCTTC	CASSLLPSSYNEQFF
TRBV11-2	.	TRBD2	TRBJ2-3	TGTGCCAGCAGCTCGACTAGCGGGAGCGATACGCAGTATTTT	CASSSTSGSDTQYF
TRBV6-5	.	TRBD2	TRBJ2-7	TGTGCCAGCAGTCAGCGGGACGGCTCCTACGAGCAGTACTTC	CASSQRDGSYEQYF
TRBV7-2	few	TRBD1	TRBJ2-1	TGTGCCAGCAGCTCGGACAGGGGGGCTAGCTCCTACAATGAGCAGTTCTTC	CASSSDRGASSYNEQFF
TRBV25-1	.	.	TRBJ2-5	TGTGCCAGCAGATCAGTCAGTCAAGAGACCCAGTACTTC	CASRSVSQETQYF
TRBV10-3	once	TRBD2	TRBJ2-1	TGTGCCATCAGTGAGCCTATGGGACTAGCGGGAGGGCGGAATGAGCAGTTCTTC	CAISEPMGLAGGRNEQFF
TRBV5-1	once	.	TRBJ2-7	TGCGCCAGCAGCTCGGCGGCGGAAGTTTCCTACGAGCAGTACTTC	CASSSAAEVSYEQYF
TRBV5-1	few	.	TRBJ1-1	TGCGCCAGCAGCCGGGTGACGAACACTGAAGCTTTCTTT	CASSRVTNTEAFF
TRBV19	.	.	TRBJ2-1	TGTGCCAGTAGTATCCGGCAGGGCTCCTACAATGAGCAGTTCTTC	CASSIRQGSYNEQFF
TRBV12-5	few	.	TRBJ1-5	TGTGCTAGTGGTTTGGCGACCGAGGCAGGGCGGAATTTT	CASGLATEAGRNF
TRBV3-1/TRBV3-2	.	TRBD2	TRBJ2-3	TGTGCCAGCAGCCAAAGGCTAGCGGGGTTGGTAGATACGCAGTATTTT	CASSQRLAGLVDTQYF
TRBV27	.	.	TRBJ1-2	TGTGCCACCGCAGCCCCCGGGCAGGGATATGGCTACACCTTC	CATAAPGQGYGYTF
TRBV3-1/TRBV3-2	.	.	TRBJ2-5	TGTGCCAGCAGCCAAGTTCTCCAAGAGACCCAGTACTTC	CASSQVLQETQYF
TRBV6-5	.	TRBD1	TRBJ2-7	TGTGCCAGCAGTCTTGGACAGGGGCACACCTACGAGCAGTACTTC	CASSLGQGHTYEQYF
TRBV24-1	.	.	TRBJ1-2	TGTGCCACCAGTGATGGGGACACCTCTGGGTATGGCTACACCTTC	CATSDGDTSGYGYTF